One sample yielded the 21 T cell receptor beta chains listed below, sequenced in a study of response to subunit inactivated influenza vaccine. TCRdb reprocessed the RT-PCR reads with MiXCR, giving one entry per CDR3 protein. The profile covers approximately 530,000 distinct CDR3 sequences, with roughly 7.6% appearing a single time and around 13% taken by the ten largest. The sequences come from PBMCs from blood, collected less than 30 months after vaccination. The receptors derive from a man between 50 and 75 years old who received an inactivated influenza vaccine.

In this sample, this clonotype turned up a few times. The chain combines TRBV7-2 with TRBJ1-1; D not resolved. Deletions cut 4 bases from V and 8 bases from J, with 14 bases between. The CDR3 spans 13 residues. CDR1 is SGHTA, CDR2 FQGNSA, per germline. The CDR3 region is CASSSWVGSEAFF. As DNA, the CDR3 is TGTGCCAGCAGCTCGTGGGTCGGGTCCGAAGCTTTCTTT.

The sample holds many counts of this clonotype. The rearrangement uses TRBV4-3 and TRBJ2-5; 9 bases line up with TRBD2. V lost 0 bases and J lost 3; bases outside the gene matches: 2. The CDR3 runs 15 residues. In germline, CDR1 is LGHNA, CDR2 YSLEER. This chain's CDR3 is CASSQDRLAEETQYF. The CDR3 DNA follows: TGCGCCAGCAGCCAAGATCGACTAGCGGAAGAGACCCAGTACTTC.

This clonotype was counted between two and nine times. This chain joins TRBV12-3 or TRBV12-4 and TRBJ2-3; D might be TRBD2 (5 bases). The CDR3 has 12 amino acids. Trimming pared 5 bases from V and 7 bases from J, leaving 10 bases between. The CDR3 here is CASSKHGNTQYF. CDR3 in DNA: TGTGCCAGCAGTAAACACGGGAATACGCAGTATTTT.

This clonotype was counted many times. CDR3 nucleotides: TGCGCCAGCAGCCAAGATCCCGGGTTGCTAGGCGGGGAGCTGTTTTTT. Its protein product is CASSQDPGLLGGELFF. V and J are TRBV4-3 and TRBJ2-2; D unclear. The CDR3 runs 16 residues. The ends were cut back, 0 bases at V and 7 bases at J, with 15 bases in the middle. Germline lookup yields CDR1 LGHNA and CDR2 YSLEER.

This chain connects TRBV4-2 to TRBJ1-1; D remains unclear. Germline-derived CDR1 and CDR2 are LGHNA and YNFKEQ. CDR3 length: 15 residues. V gave up 0 bases and J gave up 1 base, with 9 bases separating them. This chain's CDR3 is CASSQDHGKNTEAFF. CDR3 coding DNA: TGTGCCAGCAGCCAAGATCACGGAAAGAACACTGAAGCTTTCTTT.

The rearrangement links TRBV2 to TRBJ2-7; possibly TRBD2 for D (5 bases). This CDR3 spans 12 amino acids. Trimming shortened V by 5 bases and J by 3 bases, and 8 bases separated the two germline ends. Germline-derived CDR1 and CDR2 are SNHLY and FYNNEI. CDR3 region: CASSREIYEQYF. CDR3 DNA: TGTGCCAGCAGTCGGGAAATCTACGAGCAGTACTTC.

This clonotype was seen only a few times. This chain connects TRBV6-1 to TRBJ1-1; D is possibly TRBD1 (5 bases). CDR1 and CDR2 from the germline V gene are MNHNS and SASEGT. Trimming pared 3 bases from V and 9 bases from J, leaving 29 bases between. The CDR3 loop spans 18 amino acids. CDR3 sequence: CASSEGRMPGVYELKAFF. The CDR3 region has the DNA TGTGCCAGCAGTGAGGGACGGATGCCCGGAGTCTATGAACTCAAAGCTTTCTTT.

The CDR3 region is CASSPQQKQFF. The CDR3 DNA reads as TGTGCCAGCAGCCCCCAGCAAAAGCAGTTCTTC. The V call is TRBV5-5, the J call TRBJ2-1; D uncertain. CDR3 length equals 11 residues. Between the trimmed V and J ends, which lost 4 bases and 11 bases, there was a span of 10 bases. Germline V gives CDR1 SGHKS, CDR2 YYEKEE (reference sequence).

This clonotype was picked up a small number of times. This chain links TRBV18 with TRBJ2-1; 10 bases fit TRBD1. The trim removed 1 base at V and 6 bases at J, leaving 6 bases unmatched. The CDR3 extends over 16 amino acids. Looked up from germline, CDR1 is KGHSH and CDR2 is LQKENI. CDR3 coding DNA: TGTGCCAGCTCACCACAGGGGACAGGGGTCTTCAATGAGCAGTTCTTC. The encoded protein is CASSPQGTGVFNEQFF. The full variable domain, with the rest looked up from reference TRBV18 and TRBJ2-1, is NAGVMQNPRHLVRRRGQEARLRCSPMKGHSHVYWYRQLPEEGLKFMVYLQKENIIDESGMPKERFSAEFPKEGPSILRIQQVVRGDSAAYFCASSPQGTGVFNEQFFGPGTRLTVL.

The rearrangement uses TRBV28 and TRBJ2-7, with TRBD1 as a possible D gene (6 bases). The V and J ends lost 1 base and 6 bases respectively, with 13 bases between them. The CDR3 spans 14 residues. Germline CDR1 is MDHEN and CDR2 is SYDVKM. In nucleotides, the CDR3 is TGTGCCAGCAGTTTATCTGGGACAAGGCGCGAGCAGTACTTC. The encoded protein is CASSLSGTRREQYF.

V gene TRBV6-2 or TRBV6-3 combines with J gene TRBJ1-1; D might be TRBD1 (5 bases). Germline V CDR1 and CDR2: MNHEY, SVGEGT. The CDR3 length is 18 residues. Trimming pared 1 base from V and 0 bases from J, leaving 18 bases between. CDR3 sequence (DNA): TGTGCCAGCAGTTACTTGGACAAGGGGCACTCCCTGAACACTGAAGCTTTCTTT. Amino acid sequence: CASSYLDKGHSLNTEAFF.

J is TRBJ2-5 and V is TRBV2, with 8 bases matching TRBD1. The germline V gene encodes CDR1 SNHLY and CDR2 FYNNEI. Losses at the gene ends were 4 bases for V and 4 bases for J; bases not matched to a gene: 2. This CDR3 has 13 residues. The CDR3 bases are TGTGCCAGCAGTGGGACAGGGTCAGAGACCCAGTACTTC. Its translation: CASSGTGSETQYF.

This clonotype has ten or more counts. V gene TRBV28 combines with J gene TRBJ2-7; TRBD1 matches 9 bases. The CDR3 spans 15 residues. V was clipped by 4 bases and J by 4 bases; unmatched bases: 8. The germline gives CDR1 MDHEN, CDR2 SYDVKM. The CDR3, as DNA: TGTGCCAGCAGTTCCCCGGGACAGGGAAGGTACGAGCAGTACTTC. Its protein product is CASSSPGQGRYEQYF.

V and J are TRBV5-1 and TRBJ2-2; TRBD1 or TRBD2 may be the D gene (5 bases each). The CDR3 totals 16 residues. V lost 4 bases, J lost 0 bases, and 13 bases lay in between. Germline CDR1 SGHRS, CDR2 YFSETQ. The CDR3: CASSTLGDPNTGELFF. In nucleotides, the CDR3 is TGCGCCAGCAGCACCCTCGGGGACCCGAACACCGGGGAGCTGTTTTTT.

DNA of the CDR3: TGTGCCAGCAGCCAGACAAGAGAAAGTGAGCAGTTCTTC. Protein: CASSQTRESEQFF. The J gene is TRBJ2-1, the V gene TRBV7-9; D gene ambiguous. With 5 bases removed from V and 9 bases from J, the gap between germline ends came to 14 bases. From germline, CDR1 is SEHNR and CDR2 FQNEAQ (reference sequence). The CDR3 runs 13 residues. Supplemented by reference TRBV7-9 and TRBJ2-1, the full variable domain reads DTGVSQNPRHKITKRGQNVTFRCDPISEHNRLYWYRQTLGQGPEFLTYFQNEAQLEKSRLLSDRFSAERPKGSFSTLEIQRTEQGDSAMYLCASSQTRESEQFFGPGTRLTVL.

The chain joins TRBV6-4 to TRBJ2-1; 7 nucleotides match TRBD2. The CDR3 is 15 residues long. Germline CDR1 is MRHNA and CDR2 is SNTAGT. Trimming took 4 bases from V and 4 from J; bases not matched to a gene: 7. The CDR3 loop is CASSAGGAGYNEQFF. The CDR3 DNA follows: TGTGCCAGCAGTGCCGGGGGAGCGGGGTACAATGAGCAGTTCTTC.

The chain is built from TRBV24-1 and TRBJ1-4, with 7 bases lining up with TRBD1. The CDR3 is made up of 18 amino acids. CDR1 and CDR2 (germline): KGHDR, SFDVKD. V gave up 4 bases and J gave up 6 bases; unmatched junction bases: 16. The CDR3 bases are TGTGCCACCAGTGACTTTGACCCCCCAGGGGGGCAGGATGAAAAACTGTTTTTT. It translates to CATSDFDPPGGQDEKLFF.

Ten or more counts support this clonotype. The chain couples TRBV19 to TRBJ1-1; no clear D. Germline CDR1 and CDR2: LNHDA and SQIVND (reference sequence). V lost 1 base and J lost 4, with 16 bases in between. CDR3 size: 16 residues. CDR3 DNA sequence: TGTGCCAGTAGTATAGCACCCCGGAGACTTGCCACTGAAGCTTTCTTT. Its protein product is CASSIAPRRLATEAFF.

CDR3 sequence: CSVGQILNNEQFF. The CDR3, as DNA: TGCAGCGTTGGACAAATCCTGAACAATGAGCAGTTCTTC. The genes are TRBV29-1 and TRBJ2-1; D uncertain. From germline, CDR1 is SQVTM and CDR2 ANQGSEA. The CDR3 length is 13 residues. V shed 4 bases and J shed 5 bases, with 12 bases lying between them.

This clonotype was picked up a small number of times. The chain couples TRBV3-1 to TRBJ2-2; the D is unclear. There are 14 residues in the CDR3. The germline gives CDR1 LGHDT, CDR2 YNNKEL (reference sequence). The V end was cut by 4 bases, the J end by 4 bases, with 10 bases between. The CDR3, as DNA: TGTGCCAGCAGCCGGCTCATGGGCACCGGGGAGCTGTTTTTT. Translating gives CASSRLMGTGELFF. The full variable domain, in which reference TRBV3-1 and TRBJ2-2 provide the parts outside the CDR3, is DTAVSQTPKYLVTQMGNDKSIKCEQNLGHDTMYWYKQDSKKFLKIMFSYNNKELIINETVPNRFSPKSPDKAHLNLHINSLELGDSAVYFCASSRLMGTGELFFGEGSRLTVL.

This clonotype was detected ten times or more. CDR3 nucleotides: TGTGCCAGCACCGCAGGGGGACTAGCGGGAGAGACCCAGTACTTC. Its protein product is CASTAGGLAGETQYF. The rearrangement joins TRBV12-3 or TRBV12-4 to TRBJ2-5, with 12 bases that match TRBD2. The V and J ends lost 7 bases and 4 bases, in that order; junction bases with no gene match: 7. This CDR3 has 15 amino acids.